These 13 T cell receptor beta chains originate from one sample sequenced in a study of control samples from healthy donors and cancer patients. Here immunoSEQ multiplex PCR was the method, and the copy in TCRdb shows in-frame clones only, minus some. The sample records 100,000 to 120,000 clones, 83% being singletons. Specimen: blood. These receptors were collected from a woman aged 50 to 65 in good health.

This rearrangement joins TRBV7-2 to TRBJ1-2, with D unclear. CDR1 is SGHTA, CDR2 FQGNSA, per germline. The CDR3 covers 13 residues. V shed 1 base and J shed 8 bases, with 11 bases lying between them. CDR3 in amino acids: CASSLEAARGYTF. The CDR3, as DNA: TGTGCCAGCAGCTTAGAGGCCGCCCGGGGCTACACCTTC.

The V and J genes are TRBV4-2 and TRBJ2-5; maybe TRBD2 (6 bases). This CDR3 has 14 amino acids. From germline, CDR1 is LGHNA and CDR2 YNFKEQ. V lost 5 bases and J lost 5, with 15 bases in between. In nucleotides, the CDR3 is TGTGCCAGCAGCGGGACTTCGCGACGGGAGACCCAGTACTTC. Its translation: CASSGTSRRETQYF.

Here the CDR3 DNA reads TGTGCCAGCAGCCAAGAACCGGGATACTACAATGAGCAGTTCTTC. It is translated as CASSQEPGYYNEQFF. The chain joins TRBV7-3 to TRBJ2-1; possibly TRBD2 for D (5 bases). The CDR3 loop spans 15 amino acids. The V and J ends lost 5 bases and 3 bases respectively, with 14 bases between them. Germline loops: CDR1 SGHTA, CDR2 FQGTGA.

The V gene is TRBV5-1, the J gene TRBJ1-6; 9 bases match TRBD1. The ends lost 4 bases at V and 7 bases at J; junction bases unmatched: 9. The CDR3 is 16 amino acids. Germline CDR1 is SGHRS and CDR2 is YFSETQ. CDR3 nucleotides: TGCGCCAGCAGCATTGGGACAGGGTCGGACAATTCACCCCTCCACTTT. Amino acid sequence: CASSIGTGSDNSPLHF.

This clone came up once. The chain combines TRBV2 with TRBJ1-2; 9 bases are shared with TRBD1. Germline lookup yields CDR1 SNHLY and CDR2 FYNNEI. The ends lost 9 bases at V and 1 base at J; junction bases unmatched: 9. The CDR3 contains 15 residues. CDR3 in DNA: TGTGCCAGAAGACAGGGGGTAGAAGGTAACTATGGCTACACCTTC. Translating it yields CARRQGVEGNYGYTF. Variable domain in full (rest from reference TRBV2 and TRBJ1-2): EPEVTQTPSHQVTQMGQEVILRCVPISNHLYFYWYRQILGQKVEFLVSFYNNEISEKSEIFDDQFSVERPDGSNFTLKIRSTKLEDSAMYFCARRQGVEGNYGYTFGSGTRLTVV.

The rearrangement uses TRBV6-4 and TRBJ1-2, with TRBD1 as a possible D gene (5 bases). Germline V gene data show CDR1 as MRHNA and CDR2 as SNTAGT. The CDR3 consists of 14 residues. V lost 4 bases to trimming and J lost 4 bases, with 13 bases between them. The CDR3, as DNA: TGTGCCAGCAGTGTCGACGGGGGGACCTATGGCTACACCTTC. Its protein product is CASSVDGGTYGYTF.

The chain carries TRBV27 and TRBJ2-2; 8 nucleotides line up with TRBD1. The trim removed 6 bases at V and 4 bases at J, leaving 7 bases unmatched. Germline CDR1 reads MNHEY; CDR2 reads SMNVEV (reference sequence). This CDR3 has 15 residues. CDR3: CASSPRTGLTGELFF. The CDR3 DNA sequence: TGTGCCAGCAGCCCACGGACAGGGCTCACCGGGGAGCTGTTTTTT.

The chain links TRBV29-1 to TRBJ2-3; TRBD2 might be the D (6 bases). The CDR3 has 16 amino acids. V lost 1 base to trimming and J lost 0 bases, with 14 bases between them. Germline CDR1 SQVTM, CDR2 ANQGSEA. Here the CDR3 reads CSVEGRLDSSTDTQYF. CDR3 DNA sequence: TGCAGCGTTGAAGGACGACTAGACTCTAGCACAGATACGCAGTATTTT.

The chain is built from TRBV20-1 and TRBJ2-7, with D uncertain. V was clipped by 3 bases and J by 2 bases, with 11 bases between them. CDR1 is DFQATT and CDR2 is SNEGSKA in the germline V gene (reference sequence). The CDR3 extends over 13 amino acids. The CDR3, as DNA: TGCAGTGCTAGTTCAAGGTCCACCTACGAGCAGTACTTC. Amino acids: CSASSRSTYEQYF.

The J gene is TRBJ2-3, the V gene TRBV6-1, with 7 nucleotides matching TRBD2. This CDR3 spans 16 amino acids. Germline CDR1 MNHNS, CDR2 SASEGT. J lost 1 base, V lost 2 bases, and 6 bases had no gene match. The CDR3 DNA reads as TGTGCCAGCAGTGAACCGGCGGGAGCTGGCACAGATACGCAGTATTTT. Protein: CASSEPAGAGTDTQYF.

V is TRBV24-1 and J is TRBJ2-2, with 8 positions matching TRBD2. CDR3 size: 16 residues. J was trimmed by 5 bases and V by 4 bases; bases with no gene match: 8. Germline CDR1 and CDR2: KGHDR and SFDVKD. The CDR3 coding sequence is TGTGCCACCAGTGACCCGAGCGGGAGCGGGACCGGGGAGCTGTTTTTT. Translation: CATSDPSGSGTGELFF.

The CDR3 loop is CASSQVRGGRGDTQYF. In DNA form, the CDR3 reads TGTGCCAGCAGCCAAGTGAGGGGGGGCCGCGGAGATACGCAGTATTTT. This rearrangement joins TRBV3-1 (or the pseudogene TRBV3-2) to TRBJ2-3; D may be TRBD2 (7 bases). The CDR3 runs to 16 residues. CDR1 LGHDT and CDR2 YNNKEL come from the germline V gene (reference sequence). Trimming cost V 1 base and J 5 bases, with 16 bases left between them.

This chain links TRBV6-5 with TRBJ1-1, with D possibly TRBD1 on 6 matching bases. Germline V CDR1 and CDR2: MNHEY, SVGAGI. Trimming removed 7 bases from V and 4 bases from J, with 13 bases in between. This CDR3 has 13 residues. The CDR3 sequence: CASTAGAGTEAFF. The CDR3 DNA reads TGTGCCAGCACGGCGGGGGCAGGCACTGAAGCTTTCTTT.